This T cell receptor beta chain was sequenced for a study of identifying expanded T cells in peripheral blood. General study results and limits: Differentially abundant clones: about 1.2 between replicates, about 17 at two to three weeks, around 19 at four.

Some clones are missing from TCRdb's copy, which holds only in-frame ones; the method was immunoSEQ multiplex PCR. There are 50,000 to 75,000 clones in the sample; about four fifths occur only once, and under 20% lies in the top ten. During the collection period, no donor immune events like infections were recorded. About this clone: Its antigen is unidentified.

The receptor was derived from a person aged 18 to 75 in good health. Sequenced: blood.

The CDR3 sequence is CASRSSSYNSPLHF. CDR3 nucleotide sequence: TGTGCCAGCCGCTCCAGCTCCTATAATTCACCCCTCCACTTT. The chain employs TRBV6-1 and TRBJ1-6; D uncertain. The germline V gene has CDR1 MNHNS and CDR2 SASEGT. The CDR3 loop spans 14 amino acids. V was shortened by 8 bases and J by 0 bases, with 8 bases between the two germline ends.